This T cell receptor (beta chain) was documented in a study of cytomegalovirus exposure and HLA in healthy donors. PCR was performed using 60 Vbeta and 13 Jbeta primers. Repertoires were generated with immunoSEQ multiplex PCR, while TCRdb's copy carries only in-frame clones and drops some. The sample contains about 90,000 clones, less than 80% of which appear only once. Trimming removed 9 bases from V and 1 base from J; junction bases left unmatched: 6. The CDR3 covers 14 residues. Germline V gives CDR1 LNHDA, CDR2 SQIVND (reference sequence). This clone turned up a few times. The sequence was obtained from a man aged 25-45 years in good health and CMV-seronegative. This chain joins TRBV19 and TRBJ2-3, with 8 bases identical to TRBD2. Sequenced sample: PBMCs. The CDR3 is CASSSGGGTDTQYF. As DNA, the CDR3 is TGTGCCAGCTCCTCGGGGGGGGGCACAGATACGCAGTATTTT.